The clone carrying this T cell receptor (beta chain) was counted many times. Its antigen is not known. V lost 5 bases, J lost 3 bases, and 15 bases lay in between. This CDR3 contains 15 residues. Per the germline V gene, CDR1 is SGHAT and CDR2 is FQNNGV. These data originate in a study of T-cell memory formation after mild COVID-19. Overall study context: Clusters of TCRs were largely donor specific. Study outcomes and limitations: There was a balanced CD4/CD8 profile in clones contracting day 15 to 85, and later expanders leaned CD4+. Contracting CD4+ clones sat mainly in CM and EM; CD8+ in EMRA.

Sample barcodes and UMIs were carried by the TCR alpha and TCR beta cDNA libraries that 5'RACE generated with constant-segment primers. One entry per CDR3 protein, called by TCRdb with MiXCR from the 5' RACE reads. The data show under 70,000 distinct CDR3 sequences, about 9.4% seen once. The sequence derives from a man younger than 35 who had mild COVID-19 (a few samples of this study predate the infection). Cell type and time point are not known. The specimen sequenced was PBMCs or a T cell subset sorted from them (not recorded which). The chain uses TRBV11-2 and TRBJ2-3; unclear D gene. CDR3 loop: CASSLYEVGTDTQYF. The CDR3, as DNA: TGTGCCAGCAGCCTATACGAGGTGGGGACAGATACGCAGTATTTT.